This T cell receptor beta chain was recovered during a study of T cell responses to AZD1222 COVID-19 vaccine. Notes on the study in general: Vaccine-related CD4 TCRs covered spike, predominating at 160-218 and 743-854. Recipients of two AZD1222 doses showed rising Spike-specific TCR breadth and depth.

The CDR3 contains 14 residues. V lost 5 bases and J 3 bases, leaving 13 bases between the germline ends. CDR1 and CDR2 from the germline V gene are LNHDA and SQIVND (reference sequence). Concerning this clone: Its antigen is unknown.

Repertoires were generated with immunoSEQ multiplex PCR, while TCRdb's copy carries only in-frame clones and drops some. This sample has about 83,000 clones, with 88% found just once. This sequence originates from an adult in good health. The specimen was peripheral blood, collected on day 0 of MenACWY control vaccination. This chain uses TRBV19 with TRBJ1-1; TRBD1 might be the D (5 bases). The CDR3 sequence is CASSRTGTDTEAFF. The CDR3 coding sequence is TGTGCCAGTAGTCGGACGGGGACGGACACTGAAGCTTTCTTT.